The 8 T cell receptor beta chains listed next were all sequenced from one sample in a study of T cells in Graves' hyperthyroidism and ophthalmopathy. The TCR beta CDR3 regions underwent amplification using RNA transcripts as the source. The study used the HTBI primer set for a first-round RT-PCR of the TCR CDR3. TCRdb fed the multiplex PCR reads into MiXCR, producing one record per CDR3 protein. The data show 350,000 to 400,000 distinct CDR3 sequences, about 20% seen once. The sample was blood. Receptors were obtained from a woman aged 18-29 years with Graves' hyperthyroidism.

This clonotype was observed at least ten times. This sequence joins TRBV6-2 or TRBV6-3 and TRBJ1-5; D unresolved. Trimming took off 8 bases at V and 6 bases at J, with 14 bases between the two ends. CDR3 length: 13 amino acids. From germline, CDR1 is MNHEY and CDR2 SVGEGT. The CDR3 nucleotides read TGTGCCAGCGAGTCGGTTAGCGGTCAGCCCCAGCATTTT. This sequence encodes CASESVSGQPQHF.

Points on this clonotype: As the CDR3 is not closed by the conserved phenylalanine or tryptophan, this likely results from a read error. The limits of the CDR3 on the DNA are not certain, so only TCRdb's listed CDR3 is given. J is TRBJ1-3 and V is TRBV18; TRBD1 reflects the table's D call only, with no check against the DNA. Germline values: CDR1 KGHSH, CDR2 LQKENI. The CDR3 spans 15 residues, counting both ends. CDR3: CASSPDGRTGNTICY.

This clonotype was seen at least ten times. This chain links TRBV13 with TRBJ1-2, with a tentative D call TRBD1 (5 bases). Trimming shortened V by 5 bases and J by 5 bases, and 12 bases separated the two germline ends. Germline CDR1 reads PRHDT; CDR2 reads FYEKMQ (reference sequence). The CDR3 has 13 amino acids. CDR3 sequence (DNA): TGTGCCAGCAGCCAGGGAGGAGGATATGGCTACACCTTC. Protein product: CASSQGGGYGYTF.

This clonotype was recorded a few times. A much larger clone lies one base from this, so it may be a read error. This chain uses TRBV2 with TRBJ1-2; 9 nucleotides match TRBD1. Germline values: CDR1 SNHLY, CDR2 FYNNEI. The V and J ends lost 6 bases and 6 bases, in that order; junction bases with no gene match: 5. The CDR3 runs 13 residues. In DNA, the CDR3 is TGTGCCAGCAGCTTCAGGACAGGGGATGGCTACACCTTC. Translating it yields CASSFRTGDGYTF.

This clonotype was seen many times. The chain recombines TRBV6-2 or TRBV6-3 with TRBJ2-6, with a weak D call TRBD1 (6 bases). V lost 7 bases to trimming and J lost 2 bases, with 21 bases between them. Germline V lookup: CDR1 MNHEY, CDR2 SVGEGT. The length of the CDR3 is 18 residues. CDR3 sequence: CASTPQGIPGPGANVLTF. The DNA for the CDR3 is TGTGCCAGCACCCCGCAGGGGATCCCCGGGCCTGGGGCCAACGTCCTGACTTTC.

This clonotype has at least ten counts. CDR3 region: CASSAGRQETQYF. As DNA, the CDR3 is TGTGCCAGCAGCGCGGGACGACAAGAGACCCAGTACTTC. V gene TRBV7-6 combines with J gene TRBJ2-5; D perhaps matches TRBD2 (6 bases). Germline-derived CDR1 and CDR2 are SGHVS and FNYEAQ. V was cut by 5 bases and J by 2 bases, with 9 bases left in between. The CDR3 totals 13 residues.

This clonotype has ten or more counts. The CDR3 DNA is TGTGCCAGCAGTAGCGGAGAGACCCAGTACTTC. This translates into CASSSGETQYF. The V gene is TRBV6-1, the J gene TRBJ2-5; D possibly corresponds to TRBD2 (5 bases). The CDR3 is 11 amino acids. V shed 5 bases and J shed 4 bases, with 5 bases lying between them. Looked up from germline, CDR1 is MNHNS and CDR2 is SASEGT.

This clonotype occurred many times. The CDR3 sequence is CSARDGMRAVEQYF. Written as DNA, the CDR3 is TGCAGTGCTAGAGACGGAATGCGGGCAGTCGAGCAGTACTTC. This rearrangement joins TRBV20-1 to TRBJ2-7, with TRBD2 as a possible D gene (5 bases). V was cut by 0 bases and J by 6 bases, with 15 bases left in between. Germline V gene sequence: CDR1 DFQATT, CDR2 SNEGSKA (reference sequence). The CDR3 loop spans 14 amino acids.